This entry is about one T cell receptor beta chain. Antigen specificity is unknown. V lost 0 bases and J lost 6; bases outside the gene matches: 8. The CDR3 extends over 15 amino acids. CDR1 is SGHRS, CDR2 YFSETQ, per germline. Sample time point: blood 2 weeks post-SBRT. Described treatment: 15 Gy SBRT to primary tumor, nephrectomy 4 weeks later. After SBRT, blood was collected at 2 and 4 weeks, plus baseline. Sequenced by immunoSEQ multiplex PCR; TCRdb stores in-frame clones only, minus some. Among some 120,000 clones, 88% were seen once, and the ten largest hold 5.8%. These data originate in a study of radiation and T cells in renal cell carcinoma. Whole-study results and caveats: Baseline intratumoral clonotype presence is unknown without pretreatment biopsies. In blood, top tumor clones expanded by 2 weeks, shrinking by 4.

This chain links TRBV5-1 with TRBJ2-7, with 8 bases lining up with TRBD1. The receptor was derived from a woman in her seventies with renal cell carcinoma. Sequences were derived from blood, sampled from a patient whose treatment included radiotherapy and nephrectomy. CDR3 loop: CASSLEGQVGSEQYF. CDR3 sequence (DNA): TGCGCCAGCAGCTTGGAGGGACAGGTGGGGAGCGAGCAGTACTTC.